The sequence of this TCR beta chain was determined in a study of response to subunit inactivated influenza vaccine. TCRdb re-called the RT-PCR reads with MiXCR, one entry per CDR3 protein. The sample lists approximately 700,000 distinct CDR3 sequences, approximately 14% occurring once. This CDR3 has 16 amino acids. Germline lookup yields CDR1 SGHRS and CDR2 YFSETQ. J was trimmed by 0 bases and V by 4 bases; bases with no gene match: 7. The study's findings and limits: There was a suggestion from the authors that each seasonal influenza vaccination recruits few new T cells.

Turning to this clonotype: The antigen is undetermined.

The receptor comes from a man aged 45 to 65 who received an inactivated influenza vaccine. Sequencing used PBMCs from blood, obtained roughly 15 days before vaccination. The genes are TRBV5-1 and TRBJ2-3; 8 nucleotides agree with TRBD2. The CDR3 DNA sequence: TGCGCCAGCAGCCCAGGACTAGCAACTAGCACAGATACGCAGTATTTT. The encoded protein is CASSPGLATSTDTQYF.